The entry that follows covers one TCR beta chain sequence. These data are taken from a study of T cell responses to AZD1222 COVID-19 vaccine. The CDR3 covers 13 residues. Losses at the gene ends were 5 bases for V and 9 bases for J; bases not matched to a gene: 7. Some clones are missing from TCRdb's copy, which holds only in-frame ones; the method was immunoSEQ multiplex PCR. The sample shows around 60,000 clones, over 85% of them seen only once. The source of this sequence is an adult in good health. The sample here was peripheral blood, taken on day 0 of AZD1222 vaccination. V usage is TRBV12-3 or TRBV12-4 and J usage is TRBJ1-5; 7 positions agree with TRBD1. This chain's CDR3 is CASSDRAQGPQHF. CDR3 DNA sequence: TGTGCCAGCAGTGACAGGGCTCAAGGGCCCCAGCATTTT.